This TCR beta chain comes out of a study of regulatory T cells in long-lasting Graves disease. V dropped 0 bases and J dropped 3 bases, with 8 bases sitting between them. This CDR3 spans 14 amino acids. The germline V gene encodes CDR1 MNHEY and CDR2 SVGAGI. A few counts support this clonotype. As for time point: persistent/refractory GD, antithyroid drugs over 5 years with positive TRAb. RNA from PBMCs was the source of the TCR library. In building TCR beta libraries, iRepertoire HTBI primers were used together with Arm-PCR of CDR3 regions. TCRdb analysed the multiplex PCR reads with MiXCR anew, one entry per CDR3 protein. The repertoire holds roughly 450,000 distinct CDR3 sequences, with around 21% as singletons.

The V call is TRBV6-5, the J call TRBJ2-5; TRBD1 or TRBD2 may be the D gene (5 bases each). This sequence originates from a female donor with Graves disease. The sample here was peripheral blood mononuclear cells (PBMCs), taken when the disease was refractory, from a patient treated with antithyroid drugs. The CDR3 here is CASSYSRGEETQYF. The CDR3 DNA sequence: TGTGCCAGCAGTTACTCGAGGGGAGAAGAGACCCAGTACTTC.